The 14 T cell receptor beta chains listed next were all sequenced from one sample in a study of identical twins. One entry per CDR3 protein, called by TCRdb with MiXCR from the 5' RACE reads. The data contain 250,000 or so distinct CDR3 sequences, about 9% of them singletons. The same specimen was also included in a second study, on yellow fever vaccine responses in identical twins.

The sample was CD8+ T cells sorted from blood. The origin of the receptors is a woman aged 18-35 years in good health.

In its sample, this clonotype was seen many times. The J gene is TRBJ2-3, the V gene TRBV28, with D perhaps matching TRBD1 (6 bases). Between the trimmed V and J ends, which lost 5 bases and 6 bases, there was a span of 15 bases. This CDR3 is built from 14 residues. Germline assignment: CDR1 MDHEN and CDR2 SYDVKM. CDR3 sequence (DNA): TGTGCCAGCAGTCCCCGGACAGCGGCGGATACGCAGTATTTT. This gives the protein CASSPRTAADTQYF. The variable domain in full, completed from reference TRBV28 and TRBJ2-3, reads DVKVTQSSRYLVKRTGEKVFLECVQDMDHENMFWYRQDPGLGLRLIYFSYDVKMKEKGDIPEGYSVSREKKERFSLILESASTNQTSMYLCASSPRTAADTQYFGPGTRLTVL.

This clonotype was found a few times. The CDR3 nucleotides read TGCGCCAGCAGTGACCAGGGGAGGCAAGAGACCCAGTACTTC. Protein: CASSDQGRQETQYF. V gene TRBV10-1 combines with J gene TRBJ2-5, with D perhaps matching TRBD1 or TRBD2 (6 bases each). Germline V gene sequence: CDR1 WNHNN, CDR2 SYGVQD (reference sequence). This CDR3 is 14 amino acids long. Trimming removed 3 bases from V and 2 bases from J, with 10 bases in between.

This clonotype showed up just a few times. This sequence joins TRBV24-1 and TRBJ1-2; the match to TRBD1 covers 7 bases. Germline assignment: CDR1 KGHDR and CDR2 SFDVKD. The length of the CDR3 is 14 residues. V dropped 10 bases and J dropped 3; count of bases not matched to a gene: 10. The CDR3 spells CATRSGTDYYGYTF. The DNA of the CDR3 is TGTGCCACTCGGTCTGGGACAGACTACTATGGCTACACCTTC.

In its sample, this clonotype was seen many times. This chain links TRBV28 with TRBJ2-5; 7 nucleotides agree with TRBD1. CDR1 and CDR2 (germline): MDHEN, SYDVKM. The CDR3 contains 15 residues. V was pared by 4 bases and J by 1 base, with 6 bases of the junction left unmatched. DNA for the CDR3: TGTGCCAGCAGTTCCGGGACAGCCTTCCAAGAGACCCAGTACTTC. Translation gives CASSSGTAFQETQYF.

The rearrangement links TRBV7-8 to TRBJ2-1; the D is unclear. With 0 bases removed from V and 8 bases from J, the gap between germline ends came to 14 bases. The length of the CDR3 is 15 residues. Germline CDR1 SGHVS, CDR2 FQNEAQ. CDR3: CASSLAQGAYDEQFF. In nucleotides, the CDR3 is TGTGCCAGCAGCTTAGCGCAAGGAGCGTACGATGAGCAGTTCTTC.

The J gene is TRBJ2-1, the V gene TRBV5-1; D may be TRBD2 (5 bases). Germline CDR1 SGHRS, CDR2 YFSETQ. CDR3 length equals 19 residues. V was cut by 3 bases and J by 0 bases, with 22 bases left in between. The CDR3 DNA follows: TGCGCCAGCAGCTGGGCCTCCCTTAACAGCGGCAGCTCCTACAATGAGCAGTTCTTC. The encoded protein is CASSWASLNSGSSYNEQFF.

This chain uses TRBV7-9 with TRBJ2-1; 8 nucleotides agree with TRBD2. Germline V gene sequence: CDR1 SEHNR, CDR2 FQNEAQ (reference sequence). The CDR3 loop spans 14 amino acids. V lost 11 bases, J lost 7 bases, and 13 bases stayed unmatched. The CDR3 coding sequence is TGTGCCTCCAGGACGGGGGGGGCCGGGAATGAGCAGTTCTTC. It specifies CASRTGGAGNEQFF. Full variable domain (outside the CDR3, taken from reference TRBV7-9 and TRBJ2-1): DTGVSQNPRHKITKRGQNVTFRCDPISEHNRLYWYRQTLGQGPEFLTYFQNEAQLEKSRLLSDRFSAERPKGSFSTLEIQRTEQGDSAMYLCASRTGGAGNEQFFGPGTRLTVL.

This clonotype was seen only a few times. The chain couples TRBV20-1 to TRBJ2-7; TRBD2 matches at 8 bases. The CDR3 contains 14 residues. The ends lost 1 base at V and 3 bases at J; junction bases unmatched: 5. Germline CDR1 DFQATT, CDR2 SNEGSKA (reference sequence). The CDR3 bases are TGCAGTGCTAGAGCGGGAGGGATAAGCTACGAGCAGTACTTC. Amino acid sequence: CSARAGGISYEQYF.

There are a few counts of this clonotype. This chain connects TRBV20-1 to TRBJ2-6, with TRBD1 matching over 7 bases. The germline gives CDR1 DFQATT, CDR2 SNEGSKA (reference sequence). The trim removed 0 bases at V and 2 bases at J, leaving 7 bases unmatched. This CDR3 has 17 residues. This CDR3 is CSARDQVTGTGANVLTF. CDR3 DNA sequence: TGCAGTGCTAGAGATCAGGTGACAGGGACTGGGGCCAACGTCCTGACTTTC.

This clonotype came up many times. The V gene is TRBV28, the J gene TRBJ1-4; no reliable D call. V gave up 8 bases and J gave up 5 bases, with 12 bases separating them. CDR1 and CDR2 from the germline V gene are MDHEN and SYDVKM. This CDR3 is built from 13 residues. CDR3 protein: CASLRIRNEKLFF. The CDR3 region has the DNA TGTGCCAGCTTGAGGATCAGAAATGAAAAACTGTTTTTT.

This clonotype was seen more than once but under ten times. CDR3: CASRPSVEGYNEQFF. The DNA for the CDR3 is TGTGCCAGCAGGCCGTCGGTGGAGGGGTACAATGAGCAGTTCTTC. The V and J genes are TRBV6-1 and TRBJ2-1, with a weak D call TRBD2 (6 bases). Germline V CDR1 and CDR2: MNHNS, SASEGT. CDR3 length: 15 residues. Trimming took 6 bases from V and 4 from J, leaving 16 bases between them.

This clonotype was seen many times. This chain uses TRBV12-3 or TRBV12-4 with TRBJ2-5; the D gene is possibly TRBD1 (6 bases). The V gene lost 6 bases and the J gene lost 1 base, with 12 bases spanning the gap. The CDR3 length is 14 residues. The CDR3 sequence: CASSMPDSQETQYF. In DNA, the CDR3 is TGTGCCAGCAGCATGCCGGACAGCCAAGAGACCCAGTACTTC.

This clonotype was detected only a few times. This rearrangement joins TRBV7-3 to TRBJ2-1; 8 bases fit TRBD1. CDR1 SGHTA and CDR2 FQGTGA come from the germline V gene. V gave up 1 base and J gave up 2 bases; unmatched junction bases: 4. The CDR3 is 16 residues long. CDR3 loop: CASSLIWTGTYNEQFF. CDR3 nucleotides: TGTGCCAGCAGCTTAATCTGGACAGGGACCTACAATGAGCAGTTCTTC.

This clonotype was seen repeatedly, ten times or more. The CDR3, as DNA: TGCGCCAGCAGCTTGGCCTGGGCCGGCACCGAAGCTTTCTTT. It translates to CASSLAWAGTEAFF. This chain connects TRBV5-1 to TRBJ1-1; D call uncertain. The CDR3 extends over 14 amino acids. Germline values: CDR1 SGHRS, CDR2 YFSETQ. The V end was cut by 0 bases, the J end by 8 bases, with 14 bases between.